These 9 T cell receptor beta chains were sequenced from one sample in a study of T cells in narcolepsy. Using immunoSEQ multiplex PCR, the repertoire was profiled, and TCRdb retains in-frame clones only, with some absent. The table lists under 30,000 clones, approximately 80% of them singletons, with 3% to 4% in the top ten. The sample was CD45RA- memory CD4+ T cells from PBMCs. The origin of the receptors is a human donor with narcolepsy.

This sequence joins TRBV21-1 and TRBJ2-4; the table's D gene call, TRBD2, was not cross checked with the DNA. TRBV21-1 is deemed a pseudogene. The CDR3 consists of 17 residues. The CDR3 reads CASSLGEGREAKNIQYF. Here the CDR3 DNA reads TGTGCCAGCAGCCTTGGGGAGGGCAGAGAAGCCAAAAACATTCAGTACTTC.

The rearrangement joins TRBV18 to TRBJ2-7, with 7 positions matching TRBD1. V was pared by 3 bases and J by 3 bases, with 23 bases of the junction left unmatched. The CDR3 sequence is 20 residues long. Germline CDR1 and CDR2: KGHSH and LQKENI. Here the CDR3 DNA reads TGTGCCAGCTCACCTCGCGAATTGTCCCGGGACAGCCGTCCCTACTACGAGCAGTACTTC. It specifies CASSPRELSRDSRPYYEQYF.

This CDR3 is CASSGQGTGYEQYF. The CDR3 DNA follows: TGTGCCAGTAGTGGACAGGGAACGGGCTACGAGCAGTACTTC. This chain connects TRBV19 to TRBJ2-7; 8 nucleotides agree with TRBD1. The V gene's germline CDR1 is LNHDA and CDR2 SQIVND (reference sequence). This CDR3 has 14 amino acids. J lost 3 bases, V lost 5 bases, and 6 bases had no gene match.

V and J are TRBV6-1 and TRBJ1-3, with D unclear. CDR1 is MNHNS, CDR2 SASEGT, per germline. V was pared by 7 bases and J by 2 bases, with 3 bases between. The CDR3 extends over 11 amino acids. DNA for the CDR3: TGTGCCAGCACGACTGGAAACACCATATATTTT. Translation: CASTTGNTIYF.

This rearrangement joins TRBV7-6 to TRBJ1-2; no firm D call. The CDR3 spans 16 residues. Per the germline V gene, CDR1 is SGHVS and CDR2 is FNYEAQ. The V end lost 1 base, the J end lost 1 base, and 13 bases lay between the germline ends. The CDR3 spells CASSLGISPNNYGYTF. The CDR3 region has the DNA TGTGCCAGCAGCTTAGGGATCTCTCCCAATAACTATGGCTACACCTTC.

The chain employs TRBV27 and TRBJ1-2, with D perhaps TRBD1 (6 bases). The ends were cut back, 4 bases at V and 6 bases at J, with 18 bases in the middle. The CDR3 covers 15 residues. Looked up from germline, CDR1 is MNHEY and CDR2 is SMNVEV (reference sequence). CDR3 amino acids: CASSYYRAGSDGYTF. CDR3 coding DNA: TGTGCCAGCAGTTACTACAGGGCTGGGTCCGATGGCTACACCTTC.

The gene calls are TRBV18 and TRBJ1-2; tentative D call: TRBD1 (5 bases). From germline, CDR1 is KGHSH and CDR2 LQKENI. This CDR3 is built from 17 residues. V was shortened by 2 bases and J by 0 bases, with 16 bases between the two germline ends. The CDR3 DNA follows: TGTGCCAGCTCACCAGCCGACAGACGAAACTCTAACTATGGCTACACCTTC. Its translation is CASSPADRRNSNYGYTF.

The chain combines TRBV7-6 with TRBJ2-5; no reliable D call. The germline CDR1 and CDR2 sequences are SGHVS and FNYEAQ. V dropped 1 base and J dropped 5 bases, with 11 bases sitting between them. The CDR3 runs 14 residues. CDR3 protein: CASSLEQLGETQYF. The CDR3 bases are TGTGCCAGCAGCTTAGAACAGCTCGGGGAGACCCAGTACTTC.

The J gene is TRBJ2-5, the V gene TRBV5-1; D possibly corresponds to TRBD2 (6 bases). Near its end, the DNA agrees better with TRBJ2-7, so the J call may be wrong. Germline-derived CDR1 and CDR2 are SGHRS and YFSETQ. The CDR3 consists of 15 residues. Here the CDR3 reads CASSLGGGGTYEQYF. CDR3 DNA sequence: TGCGCCAGCAGCTTGGGGGGAGGAGGAACCTACGAGCAGTACTTC.